This TCR beta chain was captured by sequencing in a study of regulatory T cells in long-lasting Graves disease. HTBI primers from iRepertoire and Arm-PCR of CDR3 regions yielded the TCR beta libraries. TCRdb fed the multiplex PCR reads into MiXCR, producing one record per CDR3 protein. The repertoire holds about 520,000 distinct CDR3 sequences, with approximately 12% as singletons. Time point defined: newly diagnosed GD, antithyroid drugs for less than 3 months. The TCR library was made from RNA that had been extracted from PBMCs in TRIzol. These data were likewise used in another study, on T cells in Graves' hyperthyroidism and ophthalmopathy.

The clonotype comes from a young woman with Graves disease. The sample consisted of peripheral blood mononuclear cells (PBMCs), taken at new diagnosis, from a patient treated with antithyroid drugs.

CDR3 DNA sequence: TGTGCCAGTAGTACGTTGACCGTCGGGGAGCTGTTTTTT. Its translation is CASSTLTVGELFF. The J gene is TRBJ2-2, the V gene TRBV19, with D hard to call. With 4 bases removed from V and 7 bases from J, the gap between germline ends came to 10 bases. CDR1 is LNHDA, CDR2 SQIVND, per germline (reference sequence). The CDR3 spans 13 residues.